The clone carrying this TCR beta chain was recorded many times. Its target is not known. The CDR3 loop spans 15 amino acids. With 7 bases clipped from V and 5 bases from J, the junction kept 10 bases outside the gene matches. CDR1 is LNHDA and CDR2 is SQIVND in the germline V gene (reference sequence). The source of the sample is a study of Graves' ophthalmopathy and Graves' hyperthyroidism. Study-level information: The blood sample was drawn at first diagnosis and before any treatment.

The sequenced template was RNA, covering the TCR beta CDR3 region. First-round RT-PCR used HTBI primers; second-round multiplex PCR followed. TCRdb reprocessed the multiplex PCR reads with MiXCR, giving one entry per CDR3 protein. This repertoire shows fewer than 250,000 distinct CDR3 sequences, about 32% found once; its top ten account for about 8.2%. Whole-study results and caveats: This model predicted ophthalmopathy progression (sensitivity 70% to 71%, specificity 72% to 85%).

Sequencing was carried out using peripheral blood. This TCR derives from a man over 45 with Graves' ophthalmopathy. The chain is built from TRBV19 and TRBJ2-5; 10 nucleotides match TRBD1. The CDR3, as DNA: TGTGCCAGTACAGCCGAGGGGACAGGGGACGAGACCCAGTACTTC. Translating gives CASTAEGTGDETQYF.